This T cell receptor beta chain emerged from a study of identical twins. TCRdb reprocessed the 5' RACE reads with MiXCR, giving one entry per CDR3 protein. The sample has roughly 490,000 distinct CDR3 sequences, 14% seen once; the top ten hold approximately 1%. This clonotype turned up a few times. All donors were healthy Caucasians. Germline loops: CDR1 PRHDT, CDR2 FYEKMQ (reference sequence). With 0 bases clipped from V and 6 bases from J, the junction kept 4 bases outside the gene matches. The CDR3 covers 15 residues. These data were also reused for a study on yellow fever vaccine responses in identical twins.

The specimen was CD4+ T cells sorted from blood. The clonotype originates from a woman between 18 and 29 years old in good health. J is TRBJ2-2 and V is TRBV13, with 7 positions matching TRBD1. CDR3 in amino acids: CASSLGRGLAGELFF. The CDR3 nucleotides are TGTGCCAGCAGCTTAGGAAGGGGGCTCGCCGGGGAGCTGTTTTTT.